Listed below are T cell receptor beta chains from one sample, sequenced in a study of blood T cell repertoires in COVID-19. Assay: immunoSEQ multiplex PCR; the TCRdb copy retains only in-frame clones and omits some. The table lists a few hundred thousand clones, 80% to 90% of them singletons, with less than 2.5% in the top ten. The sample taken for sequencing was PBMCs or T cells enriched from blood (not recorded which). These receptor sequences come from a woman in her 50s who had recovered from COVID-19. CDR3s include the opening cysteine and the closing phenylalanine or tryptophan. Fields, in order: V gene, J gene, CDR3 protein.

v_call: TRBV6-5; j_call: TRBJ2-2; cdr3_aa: CASSYWTGYPGELFF
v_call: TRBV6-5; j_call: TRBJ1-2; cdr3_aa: CASSYQQGARRDGYTF
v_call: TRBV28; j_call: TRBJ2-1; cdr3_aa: CASSSLLAEGYNEQFF
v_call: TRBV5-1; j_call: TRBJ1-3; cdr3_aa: CASSLETGTSSGNTIYF
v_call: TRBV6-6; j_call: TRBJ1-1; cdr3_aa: CASRTTGVNTEAFF
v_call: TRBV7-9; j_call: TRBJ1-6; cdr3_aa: CASSLADRATDSPLHF
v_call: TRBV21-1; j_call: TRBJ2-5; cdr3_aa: CASSMLLSGPMVEGQETQYF
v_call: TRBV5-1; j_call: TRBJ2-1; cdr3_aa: CASSLAGTSGKNEQFF
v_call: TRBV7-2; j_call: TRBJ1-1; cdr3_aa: CASTPGKGEAFF
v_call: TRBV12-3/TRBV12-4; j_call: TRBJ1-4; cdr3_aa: CASSFTGGEKLFF
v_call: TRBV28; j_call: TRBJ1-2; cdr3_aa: CASSFPGAKGGYTF
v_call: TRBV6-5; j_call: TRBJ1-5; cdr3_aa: CASSTGYHQPQHF
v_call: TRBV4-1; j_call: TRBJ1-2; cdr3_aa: CASSGSFANYGYTF
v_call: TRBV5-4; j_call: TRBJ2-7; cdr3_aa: CASSIPGQGNEQYF
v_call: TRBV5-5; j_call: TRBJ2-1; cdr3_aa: CASSTTSGRYNEQFF
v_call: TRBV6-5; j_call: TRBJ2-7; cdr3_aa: CASSPRSLSYEQYF
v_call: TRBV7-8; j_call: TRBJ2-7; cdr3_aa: CASSRGGNAYEQYF
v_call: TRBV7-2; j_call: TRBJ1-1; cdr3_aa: CASSRGQGIMNTEAFF
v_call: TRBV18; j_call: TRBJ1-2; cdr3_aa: CASSPPGANYGYTF
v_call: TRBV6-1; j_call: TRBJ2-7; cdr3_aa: CASSEVTGAGQYF
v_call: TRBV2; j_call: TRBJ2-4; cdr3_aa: CASSGGGNRNIQYF
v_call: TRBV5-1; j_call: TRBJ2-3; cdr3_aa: CASSLPLSDSSTDTQYF
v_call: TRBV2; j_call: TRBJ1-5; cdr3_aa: CASSGGQTSNQPQHF
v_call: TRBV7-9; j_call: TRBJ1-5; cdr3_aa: CASSSGQHSNQPQHF